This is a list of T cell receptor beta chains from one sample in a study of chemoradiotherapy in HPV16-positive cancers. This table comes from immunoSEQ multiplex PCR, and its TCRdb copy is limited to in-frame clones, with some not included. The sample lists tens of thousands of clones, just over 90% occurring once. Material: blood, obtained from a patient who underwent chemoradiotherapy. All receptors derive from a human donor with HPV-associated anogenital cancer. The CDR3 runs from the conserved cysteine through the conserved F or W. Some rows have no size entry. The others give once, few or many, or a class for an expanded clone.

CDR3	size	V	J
CASSLGRGIDTGELFF	.	TRBV5-4	TRBJ2-2
CASSFPGFQETQYF	.	TRBV11-2	TRBJ2-5
CASSGQYTGELFF	.	TRBV2	TRBJ2-2
CASSEPRRGGPYEQYF	.	TRBV6-1	TRBJ2-7
CASSLVNTGAYQETQYF	.	TRBV7-9	TRBJ2-5
CASSKGLPGSYEQYF	.	TRBV4-1	TRBJ2-7
CASSPSGEGGAFF	.	TRBV6-6	TRBJ1-1
CASSQGGVFIHF	.	TRBV23-1	TRBJ1-6
CASSEGQYEQYF	.	TRBV2	TRBJ2-7
CAARGGDPRQGPETQYF	.	TRBV10-3	TRBJ2-5
CASSWGFTGELFF	.	TRBV5-4	TRBJ2-2
CASSPHTGTGEAFF	.	TRBV7-2	TRBJ1-1
CASSLLGTTNTGELFF	.	TRBV5-1	TRBJ2-2
CATSRESTVTGETQYF	.	TRBV15	TRBJ2-5
CASSVSSDTQYF	.	TRBV9	TRBJ2-3
CAWQDSHSNQPQHF	.	TRBV30	TRBJ1-5
CASSVGTGELFF	.	TRBV4-1	TRBJ2-2
CASSPTSGSNEQYF	.	TRBV18	TRBJ2-7
CAISTGQGDSPLHF	.	TRBV10-3	TRBJ1-6
CASSLQMSGYEQYF	.	TRBV4-1	TRBJ2-7
CASSLGAGSGRGNQPQHF	.	TRBV11-2	TRBJ1-5
CAVASGRGEQYF	.	TRBV30	TRBJ2-7
CASSQDSGLGTNEKLFF	once	TRBV4-1	TRBJ1-4
CATLQGVKTEAFF	.	TRBV10-3	TRBJ1-1
CASSPGQTNTEAFF	.	TRBV5-1	TRBJ1-1
CASRGPKGTRHAFTNF	.	TRBV6-4	TRBJ2-7
CASSRDTNTGELFF	.	TRBV5-1	TRBJ2-2
CASSLAGTGLTDTQYF	.	TRBV5-1	TRBJ2-3
CASTPGLAGGEQFF	.	TRBV6-5	TRBJ2-1
CASSSGNPYEQYF	.	TRBV5-1	TRBJ2-7
CASSPPGLDWDTQYF	.	TRBV18	TRBJ2-3
CASSSTVNYGYTF	.	TRBV28	TRBJ1-2
CASSSLVRDNPGELFF	.	TRBV7-9	TRBJ2-2
CASTQNRDAWSHTQYF	.	TRBV27	TRBJ2-3
CASSLTSSADTQYF	.	TRBV7-3	TRBJ2-3
CASSLGQGAQETQYF	.	TRBV13	TRBJ2-5